The rows below give T cell receptor beta chains drawn from one sample of a study of shared clonotypes between healthy human individuals. Sequenced by immunoSEQ multiplex PCR; TCRdb stores in-frame clones only, minus some. The top ten hold approximately 0.56% of the sample, which has over a million clones, 70% to 80% seen once. The material sequenced was memory CD4+ T cells from PBMCs. Receptors were obtained from a man younger than 35 in good health. Some clones in this sample may be carry-over from other donors' samples. CDR3s include the opening cysteine and the closing phenylalanine or tryptophan.

>TRBV4-1
CASSRIGLAAGELFF
>TRBV6-1
CASSSTGNYGYTF
>TRBV2
CASRGNRGSGTEAFF
>TRBV28
CASSDTTRDGYTF
>TRBV7-9
CASSLEANSSPLHF
>TRBV7-3
CASSRGGMNTEAFF
>TRBV5-1
CASSFRTSGLGDEQFF
>TRBV28
CASQSSGNTIYF
>TRBV18
CASSSGLAGMGETQYF
>TRBV27
CASSFGPTPRGGSFSTGELFF
>TRBV5-1
CASSKDRHPVPEAFF
>TRBV7-2
CASSPSWSFMETQYF
>TRBV5-4
CASSRGTGGYTEAFF
>TRBV15
CATSTPTGGEPYEQYF
>TRBV7-9
CASSFAGETQYF
>TRBV29-1
CSARLASSNTEAFF
>TRBV7-2
CASSLDGGGGQPQHF
>TRBV5-1
CASSLALGAPFGETQYF
>TRBV5-1
CASSLYSNQPQHF
>TRBV11-3
CASSQHTASGEQYF
>TRBV18
CASSRRGQYEQYF
>TRBV9
CASSPAGIQWETQYF
>TRBV10-3
CATHDRDSYEQYF
>TRBV28
CASSRGTGYEPQHF
>TRBV27
CASSPLLAAYEQYF
>TRBV27
CASSPLTGARTDTQYF
>TRBV7-8
CASSVLGQGGKGYTF
>TRBV12-1
CASSLMGLHANTGELFF
>TRBV19
CASSPTGTKETQYF
>TRBV20-1
CSARTHQEAFF
>TRBV27
CASSPRGRGNIQYF
>TRBV5-1
CASSLAGASKMGGYTF
>TRBV6-1
CASSKDRGPEAFF
>TRBV5-4
CASSSPGGSYNEQFF
>TRBV28
CASSSSLSGNTIYF
>TRBV15
CATSRDGGSYEQYF
>TRBV9
CASSRQAPSYEQYF
>TRBV27
CASSWGQQGRAFF
>TRBV18
CASSRTSGMGDTQYF
>TRBV7-9
CASSLVTGGGQPQHF
>TRBV20-1
CSAPPAGGYTF
>TRBV27
CASSFLRAYQETQYF
>TRBV9
CASSPPWGGTDTQYF
>TRBV5-1
CASSSIAGGRETQYF
>TRBV11-2
CASSLVPMSGGTDTQYF
>TRBV9
CASHSRPTDTQYF
>TRBV5-1
CASSIWTGGTDTQYF
>TRBV5-1
CASRLSGGTGMETQYF
>TRBV30
CALEGKGSDTQYF
>TRBV4-1
CASSPRTLAGRYNEQFF
>TRBV6-6
CASSLQPGEGEQYF
>TRBV19
CASSGRELGNQPQHF
>TRBV5-1
CASSRDGSYEQYF
>TRBV7-3
CASSRTGDETQYF
>TRBV6-5
CASSNNRAPNQPQHF